This TCR beta chain was sequenced during a study of a mutant IDH1 vaccine in newly diagnosed glioma. Whole-study context: Previous care, which was radiotherapy, temozolomide, or both, most often involved both. Visit V12 was conducted at week 35 as the safety follow-up. Visit V13 came later, at week 47.

J lost 8 bases, V lost 1 base, and 4 bases had no gene match. There are 13 residues in the CDR3. Germline V gene data show CDR1 as SQVTM and CDR2 as ANQGSEA. Noted time point: week 47, end of study. Every single dose of the vaccine, 300 ug of mutant IDH1 20-mer peptide, came with topical imiquimod. Astrocytomas that were new, WHO grade 3 or 4, IDH1-mutant and ATRX-lost were present in the donors. Points from the study as a whole: With respect to changes in top peripheral T cell clonotypes, pseudoprogression seemed unrelated.

Turning to this clone: Antigen unknown.

Sequencing used immunoSEQ multiplex PCR; TCRdb keeps in-frame clones, though not all of them. The table records roughly 86,000 clones, 89% of them present only once. The source was PBMCs, collected from a glioma patient whose treatment included an IDH1 peptide vaccine. This chain joins TRBV29-1 and TRBJ2-1, with 8 bases that match TRBD1. The TCR originated in a woman in her 50s with glioma. The CDR3 loop reads CSVEGQDRDEQFF. Written as DNA, the CDR3 is TGCAGCGTTGAAGGACAGGACAGGGATGAGCAGTTCTTC.